Listed here are 3 T cell receptor beta chains from one sample, sequenced in a study of cytomegalovirus exposure and HLA in healthy donors. The PCR had 60 Vbeta and 13 Jbeta primers. TCRdb's table, derived via immunoSEQ multiplex PCR, lists solely in-frame clones and lacks some. The data hold 99,000 or so clones, with around 80% observed a single time. Sequenced: PBMCs. The receptors derive from a male donor in good health and CMV-seropositive.

As to this clone: The junction departs from the called germline gene at one end, perhaps through a read error. The V call is TRBV7-7, the J call TRBJ2-3, with 8 positions matching TRBD1. The CDR3 is 13 amino acids. Germline V gene data show CDR1 as SSHAT and CDR2 as FNYEAQ (reference sequence). CDR3 DNA sequence: TGTGCTAGCAGCTCCGACAGGGGCATTACGCAGTATTTT. This codes for CASSSDRGITQYF.

The chain combines TRBV4-2 with TRBJ2-2, with TRBD1 matching over 9 bases. Germline V gives CDR1 LGHNA, CDR2 YNFKEQ. The length of the CDR3 is 15 residues. The V segment lost 6 bases and the J segment 5 bases; nucleotides outside the gene matches: 7. CDR3 DNA sequence: TGTGCCAGCAGGCAGCGGGACAGGGAGACCGGGGAGCTGTTTTTT. Its translation is CASRQRDRETGELFF.

This clone is a singleton in its sample. The chain recombines TRBV28 with TRBJ1-5, with D tentatively TRBD1 (5 bases). The V end was cut by 8 bases, the J end by 0 bases, with 14 bases between. CDR1 and CDR2 (germline): MDHEN, SYDVKM. CDR3 length: 15 amino acids. The CDR3 DNA reads as TGTGCCAGCGGGGTCCCCGGACATAGCAATCAGCCCCAGCATTTT. Translated: CASGVPGHSNQPQHF.